This paragraph covers one T cell receptor beta chain sequence. Its matching antigen is unknown. This specimen comes from a study of T cell clonotyping in hematopoietic cell transplantation. Whole-study findings and limits: Recipient TCR diversity dropped after transplant; expanded clonotypes rose from day 30 to 180. Few recipient clonotypes overlapped donors; over 97% were de novo at given depth.

Regarding time point: recipient sample about 28 days before transplant, after cytoreduction. Recipient blood drawn about 28 days pretransplant and days 30, 100, 180 after. Germline-derived CDR1 and CDR2 are GTSNPN and SVGIG (reference sequence). The CDR3 consists of 13 residues. The V gene lost 2 bases and the J gene lost 5 bases, with 12 bases spanning the gap. Sequenced by immunoSEQ multiplex PCR; TCRdb stores in-frame clones only, minus some. This repertoire shows around 5,000 clones, about 29% found once; its top ten account for about a sixth. The sample here was peripheral blood mononuclear cells, taken before stem cell transplant. The clonotype originates from a man in his fifties with myelofibrosis. Some clones in this sample may be carry-over from other donors' samples. The chain joins TRBV30 to TRBJ1-2; D gene uncertain. The CDR3 sequence is CAWSTDLMYGYTF. As DNA, the CDR3 is TGTGCCTGGAGTACTGATTTGATGTATGGCTACACCTTC.